This TCR beta chain was captured in a study of cytomegalovirus exposure and HLA in healthy donors. Study-wide results and limits: Association of a missense DCLRE1C variant with TCR beta V- and J-gene trimming was reported in a later analysis.

Primers included in the PCR were 60 Vbeta and 13 Jbeta primers. Profiling relied on immunoSEQ multiplex PCR, and the TCRdb table lists in-frame clones only, not all of them. The table records approximately 150,000 clones, around 80% of them present only once. V was clipped by 5 bases and J by 4 bases; unmatched bases: 5. The CDR3 runs to 14 residues. CDR1 is MNHEY, CDR2 SMNVEV, per germline (reference sequence). As for this clone: Antigen specificity is unknown.

Sequences were obtained from PBMCs. The chain links TRBV27 to TRBJ1-5, with TRBD1 matching 7 bases. The sequence derives from a woman in her 40s in good health and CMV-seronegative. The DNA of the CDR3 is TGTGCCAGCAGTATGCGGGACAGTAATCAGCCCCAGCATTTT. It is translated as CASSMRDSNQPQHF.